These 20 T cell receptor beta chains were all obtained from the same sample, sequenced in a study of shared clonotypes between healthy human individuals. TCRdb's table, derived via immunoSEQ multiplex PCR, lists solely in-frame clones and lacks some. The data hold about 2,100,000 clones, with just over 90% observed a single time. As defined, naive CD8 cells were CD45RO-negative and positively selected for CCR7, with terminally differentiated effector memory CD45RA+ cells excluded. Sample: naive CD8+ T cells from PBMCs. The receptors were gathered from a man aged 18 to 35 in good health. Some clones in this sample may be carry-over from other donors' samples.

The chain uses TRBV7-9 and TRBJ1-5, with a possible D match to TRBD1 (5 bases). V shed 5 bases and J shed 5 bases, with 16 bases lying between them. CDR3 length: 15 amino acids. Germline V gene sequence: CDR1 SEHNR, CDR2 FQNEAQ (reference sequence). The CDR3 reads CASSLGGGAHQPQHF. The CDR3 DNA reads TGTGCCAGCAGCCTGGGAGGTGGGGCACATCAGCCCCAGCATTTT.

This clone has a single count. This chain uses TRBV5-6 with TRBJ1-1; possible D gene TRBD1, 6 bases. Trimming took off 0 bases at V and 3 bases at J, with 15 bases between the two ends. CDR1 and CDR2 from the germline V gene are SGHDT and YYEEEE. The CDR3 contains 16 residues. The CDR3 sequence is CASSLGQGTWYTEAFF. CDR3 nucleotides: TGTGCCAGCAGCTTGGGTCAGGGGACATGGTACACTGAAGCTTTCTTT.

To note about this clone: The same CDR3 can be traced to other DNA sequences in this sample. CDR3 residues: CASSSSEGLYGYTF. In DNA, the CDR3 is TGTGCCAGTAGCTCATCCGAGGGCCTCTATGGCTACACCTTC. V usage is TRBV27 and J usage is TRBJ1-2; D remains ambiguous. Germline CDR1 reads MNHEY; CDR2 reads SMNVEV (reference sequence). The CDR3 spans 14 residues. Trimming cost V 9 bases and J 4 bases, with 18 bases left between them.

This chain uses TRBV5-4 with TRBJ2-7; D may correspond to TRBD1 or TRBD2 (5 bases each). The CDR3 is 12 amino acids. V lost 1 base and J lost 7, with 9 bases in between. Germline-derived CDR1 and CDR2 are SGHNT and YYREEE (reference sequence). The chain's CDR3 is CASSLMGEEQYF. As DNA, the CDR3 is TGTGCCAGCAGCTTGATGGGGGAGGAGCAGTACTTC. Looking up the rest from reference TRBV5-4 and TRBJ2-7 gives the full variable domain: ETGVTQSPTHLIKTRGQQVTLRCSSQSGHNTVSWYQQALGQGPQFIFQYYREEENGRGNFPPRFSGLQFPNYSSELNVNALELDDSALYLCASSLMGEEQYFGPGTRLTVT.

A note on this clone: The sample carries other DNA sequences with the same CDR3. The chain employs TRBV27 and TRBJ1-1; D gene ambiguous. The CDR3 is made up of 14 amino acids. Germline CDR1 is MNHEY and CDR2 is SMNVEV (reference sequence). Trimming took off 3 bases at V and 0 bases at J, with 8 bases between the two ends. The CDR3 DNA follows: TGTGCCAGCAGTTTGGGCCGGATGAACACTGAAGCTTTCTTT. This encodes CASSLGRMNTEAFF.

The chain carries TRBV4-2 and TRBJ2-7; the D is unclear. V was clipped by 1 base and J by 1 base, with 14 bases between them. Per germline, CDR1 LGHNA and CDR2 YNFKEQ. There are 16 residues in the CDR3. DNA for the CDR3: TGTGCCAGCAGCCAAGGTAGAGTGGGAACATCCTACGAGCAGTACTTC. Its translation is CASSQGRVGTSYEQYF.

The chain joins TRBV5-1 to TRBJ2-1; 10 nucleotides agree with TRBD2. Trimming cost V 0 bases and J 2 bases; bases outside gene matches: 5. CDR1 and CDR2 (germline): SGHRS, YFSETQ. This CDR3 is 17 amino acids long. The DNA for the CDR3 is TGCGCCAGCAGCTTGGTCGTTAGCGGGAGGCCCTACAATGAGCAGTTCTTC. Translation gives CASSLVVSGRPYNEQFF.

Concerning this clone: Additional DNA sequences in this sample encode the identical CDR3. The CDR3 loop reads CASSFGGLNTEAFF. The CDR3 coding sequence is TGTGCCAGCAGTTTCGGGGGGTTGAACACTGAAGCTTTCTTT. The chain joins TRBV27 to TRBJ1-1; maybe TRBD1 (5 bases). Germline CDR1 reads MNHEY; CDR2 reads SMNVEV (reference sequence). The V gene lost 3 bases and the J gene lost 0 bases, with 8 bases spanning the gap. CDR3 length: 14 amino acids.

The chain employs TRBV28 and TRBJ2-7, with 12 nucleotides matching TRBD2. There are 17 residues in the CDR3. Germline V lookup: CDR1 MDHEN, CDR2 SYDVKM. The junction had 12 bases not matched to a gene; V was cut back by 6 bases and J by 3 bases. CDR3: CASSISSGRASGYEQYF. In DNA, the CDR3 is TGTGCCAGCAGCATTTCTAGCGGGAGGGCTTCTGGCTACGAGCAGTACTTC.

The J gene is TRBJ1-1, the V gene TRBV4-1; D is uncertain. Trimming left V 5 bases short and J 8 bases short, with 15 bases between. The CDR3 runs 13 residues. Germline CDR1 is MGHRA and CDR2 is YSYEKL. The CDR3 nucleotides are TGCGCCAGCAGCGGCGTTTTTGGAGAGGAAGCTTTCTTT. Protein product: CASSGVFGEEAFF.

Worth noting for this clone: In the same sample, other DNA sequences code for this CDR3. The rearrangement joins TRBV28 to TRBJ2-7, with TRBD2 matching 7 bases. This CDR3 is 14 amino acids long. The V gene end was trimmed by 3 bases and the J gene end by 0 bases; junction bases not matched to a gene: 2. Germline lookup yields CDR1 MDHEN and CDR2 SYDVKM. This CDR3 reads CASSLAGDSYEQYF. Written as DNA, the CDR3 is TGTGCCAGCAGTTTGGCGGGAGACTCCTACGAGCAGTACTTC.

The V call is TRBV9, the J call TRBJ1-3; D not resolved. The CDR3 has 17 residues. CDR1 is SGDLS, CDR2 YYNGEE, per germline. V lost 1 base to trimming and J lost 0 bases, with 14 bases between them. The CDR3 nucleotides read TGTGCCAGCAGCGTAAACCCCAGCGAAAGCTCTGGAAACACCATATATTTT. It is translated as CASSVNPSESSGNTIYF.

This chain joins TRBV7-9 and TRBJ2-7, with a weak D call TRBD2 (5 bases). V was trimmed by 5 bases and J by 5 bases, leaving 13 bases between them. Germline CDR1 is SEHNR and CDR2 is FQNEAQ (reference sequence). The CDR3 covers 13 residues. For the CDR3, the DNA is TGTGCCAGCAGCCCAAGCGGCGACAACGAGCAGTACTTC. Its translation: CASSPSGDNEQYF.

J is TRBJ1-2 and V is TRBV7-9, with D possibly TRBD1 on 6 matching bases. Germline loops: CDR1 SEHNR, CDR2 FQNEAQ (reference sequence). This CDR3 is built from 17 residues. The ends were cut back, 1 base at V and 2 bases at J, with 17 bases in the middle. CDR3 DNA sequence: TGTGCCAGCAGCTTAGTCACGGGGGGCGAAAAGAACTATGGCTACACCTTC. Its protein product is CASSLVTGGEKNYGYTF.

The chain recombines TRBV9 with TRBJ2-5; maybe TRBD2 (5 bases). V shed 0 bases and J shed 4 bases, with 13 bases lying between them. From germline, CDR1 is SGDLS and CDR2 YYNGEE. The CDR3 has 15 residues. The CDR3 coding sequence is TGTGCCAGCAGCGTAGAGGCTAGCATGTCAGAGACCCAGTACTTC. It encodes CASSVEASMSETQYF.

Only one count was recorded for this clone. The sample holds other DNA sequences that translate to the same CDR3. V gene TRBV28 combines with J gene TRBJ1-4, with TRBD1 matching 7 bases. Germline assignment: CDR1 MDHEN and CDR2 SYDVKM. This CDR3 has 14 amino acids. The V segment lost 2 bases and the J segment 7 bases; nucleotides outside the gene matches: 4. The CDR3 loop is CASSLQGGGEKLFF. In DNA form, the CDR3 reads TGTGCCAGCAGTTTACAGGGGGGCGGTGAAAAACTGTTTTTT.

The chain combines TRBV4-3 with TRBJ2-5; TRBD2 is a possible D gene (6 bases). This CDR3 is 16 amino acids long. V shed 4 bases and J shed 0 bases, with 15 bases lying between them. Per the germline V gene, CDR1 is LGHNA and CDR2 is YSLEER. The CDR3 here is CASSPGGWRDQETQYF. The CDR3 region has the DNA TGCGCCAGCAGCCCCGGGGGATGGCGGGACCAAGAGACCCAGTACTTC.

On this clone itself: One end of the junction fails to match germline, which may point to a read error. The V gene is TRBV28, the J gene TRBJ2-7; 10 bases are shared with TRBD1. Germline values: CDR1 MDHEN, CDR2 SYDVKM. There are 12 residues in the CDR3. The CDR3 sequence: CASSPSRQGAEF. DNA for the CDR3: TGTGCCAGCAGTCCGAGCCGACAGGGGGCGGAGTTC. The variable domain in full, completed from reference TRBV28 and TRBJ2-7, reads DVKVTQSSRYLVKRTGEKVFLECVQDMDHENMFWYRQDPGLGLRLIYFSYDVKMKEKGDIPEGYSVSREKKERFSLILESASTNQTSMYLCASSPSRQGAEFGPGTRLTVT.

In this sample, this clone turned up once. V and J are TRBV9 and TRBJ2-7; no reliable D call. There are 11 residues in the CDR3. Trimming removed 2 bases at V and 5 bases at J, with 5 bases between. The germline gives CDR1 SGDLS, CDR2 YYNGEE. The DNA for the CDR3 is TGTGCCAGCAGCGTCGGCGACGAGCAGTACTTC. Translated, it gives CASSVGDEQYF.

CDR3 sequence reads: CASSGTGLQETQYF. In nucleotides, the CDR3 is TGTGCCAGCAGCGGAACGGGGCTGCAAGAGACCCAGTACTTC. J is TRBJ2-5 and V is TRBV5-4; D tentatively fits TRBD1 or TRBD2 (5 bases each). Germline CDR1 SGHNT, CDR2 YYREEE (reference sequence). CDR3 length: 14 residues. Trimming stripped 4 bases from V and 2 bases from J, with 12 bases between.